This passage covers 25 T cell receptor beta chains from one sample sequenced in a study of early T cells in non-severe SARS-CoV-2 infection. TCRdb redid the calling of the 5' RACE reads with MiXCR, one entry per CDR3 protein. In the table there are 30,000 to 40,000 distinct CDR3 sequences, over 5% of which are singletons. Source: whole blood, taken at baseline. The source of these receptors is an adult who was a healthcare worker with PCR-confirmed SARS-CoV-2 infection or an uninfected control (not recorded which).

This clonotype was counted at least ten times. CDR3 in amino acids: CASSQDLISGSTDTQYF. The CDR3, as DNA: TGTGCCAGCAGCCAAGATCTTATCAGCGGAAGCACAGATACGCAGTATTTT. The chain combines TRBV3-1 with TRBJ2-3, with D possibly matching TRBD2 (5 bases). This CDR3 is built from 17 residues. Looked up from germline, CDR1 is LGHDT and CDR2 is YNNKEL (reference sequence). With 0 bases removed from V and 0 bases from J, the gap between germline ends came to 13 bases.

The sample holds many counts of this clonotype. The chain has TRBV12-3 or TRBV12-4 and TRBJ2-1, with TRBD1 identical over 7 bases. After removal of 6 bases from V and 0 bases from J, the junction contained 8 bases not matched to a gene. CDR3 length equals 16 residues. CDR3 nucleotides: TGTGCCAGCAGACGACAGGGCCGGAGCTCCTACAATGAGCAGTTCTTC. Amino acid sequence: CASRRQGRSSYNEQFF.

The table lists this clonotype with many counts. The chain links TRBV6-1 to TRBJ2-1; 16 bases map to TRBD2. V lost 6 bases, J lost 8 bases, and 13 bases stayed unmatched. The CDR3 sequence is 18 residues long. Looked up from germline, CDR1 is MNHNS and CDR2 is SASEGT. CDR3 loop: CASRKTPGLAGGPHEQFF. As DNA, the CDR3 is TGTGCCAGCAGGAAAACTCCGGGACTAGCGGGAGGGCCACATGAGCAGTTCTTC.

This clonotype was seen many times. The V gene is TRBV9, the J gene TRBJ2-1, with 7 bases that match TRBD1. This CDR3 has 14 residues. CDR1 SGDLS and CDR2 YYNGEE come from the germline V gene. V lost 4 bases, J lost 5 bases, and 6 bases stayed unmatched. In DNA, the CDR3 is TGTGCCAGCAGCCTAGGGACAGCTCACAATGAGCAGTTCTTC. It codes for CASSLGTAHNEQFF.

This clonotype has ten or more counts. The CDR3 reads CAHSETGANVLTF. The CDR3, as DNA: TGTGCCCATTCAGAGACTGGGGCCAACGTCCTGACTTTC. This chain uses TRBV30 with TRBJ2-6; no clear D gene. This CDR3 has 13 residues. V was clipped by 8 bases and J by 2 bases, with 10 bases between them. The germline CDR1 and CDR2 sequences are GTSNPN and SVGIG (reference sequence).

This clonotype showed up just a few times. This chain connects TRBV10-3 to TRBJ1-1; 8 bases match TRBD1. Germline lookup yields CDR1 ENHRY and CDR2 SYGVKD. V dropped 4 bases and J dropped 4; count of bases not matched to a gene: 11. The CDR3 runs 16 residues. Here the CDR3 DNA reads TGTGCCATCAGTGCAGGAACAGGGGGTGTGGGCACTGAAGCTTTCTTT. Amino acid sequence: CAISAGTGGVGTEAFF.

This clonotype was seen repeatedly, ten times or more. The gene calls are TRBV5-4 and TRBJ1-1; D may be TRBD1 (5 bases). The V and J ends lost 4 bases and 1 base respectively, with 20 bases between them. Germline V CDR1 and CDR2: SGHNT, YYREEE (reference sequence). The CDR3 runs 17 residues. CDR3 amino acids: CASSRNNLTASNTEAFF. As DNA, the CDR3 is TGTGCCAGCAGCCGAAACAACTTGACAGCCTCGAACACTGAAGCTTTCTTT.

This clonotype was detected ten times or more. The chain uses TRBV29-1 and TRBJ1-1, with D possibly matching TRBD1 (5 bases). Germline-derived CDR1 and CDR2 are SQVTM and ANQGSEA. The CDR3 has 10 residues. V was clipped by 0 bases and J by 11 bases, with 7 bases between them. CDR3 amino acids: CSVEEGDAFF. As DNA, the CDR3 is TGCAGCGTTGAAGAGGGGGACGCTTTCTTT.

This clonotype was observed at least ten times. J is TRBJ2-5 and V is TRBV5-1; either TRBD1 or TRBD2 may supply D (7 bases each). The germline V gene has CDR1 SGHRS and CDR2 YFSETQ. Trimming removed 2 bases at V and 4 bases at J, with 15 bases between. This CDR3 has 15 residues. CDR3 DNA sequence: TGCGCCAGCAGCTTAAACAGGGGAGGGTCAGAGACCCAGTACTTC. It specifies CASSLNRGGSETQYF.

This rearrangement joins TRBV5-1 to TRBJ1-5; TRBD1 agrees at 7 bases. CDR3 size: 15 residues. The ends lost 2 bases at V and 4 bases at J; junction bases unmatched: 6. The germline CDR1 and CDR2 sequences are SGHRS and YFSETQ. In DNA, the CDR3 is TGCGCCAGCAGCTTAAAGGGGGCCTCTAATCAGCCCCAGCATTTT. It yields the protein CASSLKGASNQPQHF.

This clonotype was recorded at least ten times. The V gene is TRBV6-4, the J gene TRBJ2-1; D is possibly TRBD2 (5 bases). Germline values: CDR1 MRHNA, CDR2 SNTAGT. The CDR3 is made up of 15 amino acids. The V end lost 5 bases, the J end lost 0 bases, and 11 bases lay between the germline ends. The CDR3 sequence: CASSPSLSSYNEQFF. DNA for the CDR3: TGTGCCAGCAGTCCTAGCCTTTCCTCCTACAATGAGCAGTTCTTC.

Ten or more counts support this clonotype. This rearrangement joins TRBV6-5 to TRBJ2-3; 7 nucleotides agree with TRBD2. The CDR3 runs 16 residues. V lost 2 bases and J lost 4; bases outside the gene matches: 9. CDR1 MNHEY and CDR2 SVGAGI come from the germline V gene. The CDR3 nucleotides are TGTGCCAGCAGTTACGAGCGCGGGAGCGTCTCAGATACGCAGTATTTT. Amino acids: CASSYERGSVSDTQYF.

This chain uses TRBV13 with TRBJ2-5; 11 nucleotides match TRBD1. CDR3 length: 16 residues. The ends lost 5 bases at V and 0 bases at J; junction bases unmatched: 5. Germline CDR1 reads PRHDT; CDR2 reads FYEKMQ (reference sequence). The CDR3 DNA is TGTGCCAGCAGCCGCCGGGACAGGGGGTACCAAGAGACCCAGTACTTC. Its translation is CASSRRDRGYQETQYF.

This clonotype appeared many times. In DNA, the CDR3 is TGTGCCAGCAGCTCCGGAGACAGAGTTGAAGCTTTCTTT. It codes for CASSSGDRVEAFF. V usage is TRBV5-8 and J usage is TRBJ1-1; tentative D call: TRBD1 (5 bases). The germline V gene encodes CDR1 SGHTS and CDR2 YDEGEE. Trimming shortened V by 3 bases and J by 7 bases, and 13 bases separated the two germline ends. This CDR3 comprises 13 residues.

This clonotype was counted at least ten times. The CDR3 DNA reads TGTGCCAGCAGTTCCAGGGGGACGAGCTACACCTTC. Amino acids: CASSSRGTSYTF. The chain is built from TRBV6-6 and TRBJ1-2, with TRBD1 identical over 7 bases. With 4 bases clipped from V and 9 bases from J, the junction kept 5 bases outside the gene matches. Germline-derived CDR1 and CDR2 are MNHNY and SVGAGI (reference sequence). The CDR3 contains 12 residues.

This chain joins TRBV29-1 and TRBJ2-1; a possible D gene is TRBD2 (5 bases). Deletions cut 1 base from V and 0 bases from J, with 13 bases between. This CDR3 has 16 amino acids. CDR1 and CDR2 from the germline V gene are SQVTM and ANQGSEA. CDR3 in DNA: TGCAGCGTTGAAGTAGGTCGCGGGCACTCCTACAATGAGCAGTTCTTC. Translated, it gives CSVEVGRGHSYNEQFF.

Concerning this clonotype itself: A read error is possible here, since a much larger clone lies one base away. The chain joins TRBV28 to TRBJ2-2; D is possibly TRBD1 (5 bases). The V and J ends lost 4 bases and 4 bases respectively, with 10 bases between them. CDR1 is MDHEN, CDR2 SYDVKM, per germline. CDR3 length: 14 amino acids. The CDR3 nucleotides read TGTGCCAGCAGTTCACGACAGAGCACCGGGGAGCTGTTTTTT. It codes for CASSSRQSTGELFF.

This clonotype was observed a handful of times. The genes are TRBV3-1 and TRBJ1-1; TRBD1 might be the D (5 bases). Deletions cut 0 bases from V and 0 bases from J, with 17 bases between. This CDR3 region has 18 residues. Germline V lookup: CDR1 LGHDT, CDR2 YNNKEL (reference sequence). The CDR3: CASSQERGRWIMNTEAFF. The DNA for the CDR3 is TGTGCCAGCAGCCAAGAAAGGGGACGCTGGATAATGAACACTGAAGCTTTCTTT.

This clonotype has at least ten counts. The V call is TRBV7-2, the J call TRBJ2-2; no clear D. CDR3 length: 13 residues. Deletions cut 5 bases from V and 7 bases from J, with 11 bases between. The germline gives CDR1 SGHTA, CDR2 FQGNSA. The CDR3 DNA is TGTGCCAGCAGCCCGCCGTCCGTCGGGGAGCTGTTTTTT. Encoded protein: CASSPPSVGELFF. Variable domain in full (rest from reference TRBV7-2 and TRBJ2-2): GAGVSQSPSNKVTEKGKDVELRCDPISGHTALYWYRQSLGQGLEFLIYFQGNSAPDKSGLPSDRFSAERTGGSVSTLTIQRTQQEDSAVYLCASSPPSVGELFFGEGSRLTVL.

Regarding this clonotype: One end of the junction varies from germline; a read error may be responsible. The chain combines TRBV20-1 with TRBJ1-1; D may be TRBD1 (6 bases). The CDR3 totals 13 residues. CDR1 is DFQATT, CDR2 SNEGSKA, per germline (reference sequence). The CDR3 region is CRATTGRESEAFF. The CDR3 DNA follows: TGCAGAGCTACGACAGGAAGGGAGTCTGAAGCTTTCTTT.

This clonotype was seen many times. The gene calls are TRBV7-9 and TRBJ2-1; the match to TRBD2 covers 13 bases. V gave up 5 bases and J gave up 7 bases; unmatched junction bases: 11. The CDR3 consists of 17 residues. Germline V CDR1 and CDR2: SEHNR, FQNEAQ (reference sequence). The CDR3 DNA reads TGTGCCAGCAGCCCAGGACTAGCGGGAGCCATCGGGAATGAGCAGTTCTTC. Translating it yields CASSPGLAGAIGNEQFF.

This clonotype was detected only a few times. This CDR3 is CSAREGLAVYNEQFF. For the CDR3, the DNA is TGCAGTGCTAGAGAGGGACTAGCCGTCTACAATGAGCAGTTCTTC. The chain carries TRBV20-1 and TRBJ2-1; 9 bases line up with TRBD2. Germline V lookup: CDR1 DFQATT, CDR2 SNEGSKA (reference sequence). The CDR3 has 15 amino acids. The V gene end was trimmed by 0 bases and the J gene end by 3 bases; junction bases not matched to a gene: 3.

This clonotype has ten or more counts. The rearrangement joins TRBV7-2 to TRBJ2-5, with 9 bases matching TRBD2. Germline V lookup: CDR1 SGHTA, CDR2 FQGNSA. The CDR3 consists of 16 residues. With V trimmed by 1 base and J by 1 base, 4 bases remained unmatched. The CDR3 region has the DNA TGTGCCAGCAGCTTAGTGGCGGGAGGGCCCCAAGAGACCCAGTACTTC. Translated: CASSLVAGGPQETQYF.

This clonotype was recorded many times. The chain uses TRBV7-2 and TRBJ2-2; D is uncertain. This CDR3 region has 14 residues. V shed 4 bases and J shed 0 bases, with 6 bases lying between them. CDR1 is SGHTA and CDR2 is FQGNSA in the germline V gene. As DNA, the CDR3 is TGTGCCAGCAGCTCGTGGGCGAACACCGGGGAGCTGTTTTTT. This encodes CASSSWANTGELFF.

This clonotype was seen many times. This chain uses TRBV6-5 with TRBJ1-2; D possibly corresponds to TRBD1 (5 bases). CDR1 and CDR2 from the germline V gene are MNHEY and SVGAGI. The CDR3 extends over 11 amino acids. The V end was cut by 11 bases, the J end by 6 bases, with 13 bases between. CDR3 DNA: TGTGCCGTATCCACAGGACATGGCTACACCTTC. Amino acids: CAVSTGHGYTF.